What follows is one T cell receptor beta chain and its context. Its specificity is not known. This specimen belongs to a study of T cell responses to AZD1222 COVID-19 vaccine. General observations from the study: Clonal diversity was possibly underestimated, and the donors were mostly white British, with more females. Two doses of AZD1222 preceded a rise in Spike-specific TCR breadth and depth. Targets within unmutated variant regions were reportedly found for nearly half of spike-specific TCRs.

Data came from immunoSEQ multiplex PCR; TCRdb stores just in-frame clones and leaves some out. The sample records under 150,000 clones, around 84% being singletons. Germline V CDR1 and CDR2: SGDLS, YYNGEE. Trimming shortened V by 3 bases and J by 7 bases, and 14 bases separated the two germline ends. The CDR3 consists of 14 residues. The gene calls are TRBV9 and TRBJ2-1, with D possibly being TRBD1 (6 bases). The sequencing used peripheral blood, collected 28 days after the second AZD1222 dose. This receptor was obtained from an adult who received the AZD1222 COVID-19 vaccine. The CDR3 DNA is TGTGCCAGCAGCGCGTGGGCCGGGACAAATGAGCAGTTCTTC. Residues: CASSAWAGTNEQFF.